The next 23 T cell receptor beta chains were all read from a single sample in a study of T cell responses to AZD1222 COVID-19 vaccine. This table comes from immunoSEQ multiplex PCR, and its TCRdb copy is limited to in-frame clones, with some not included. The data show some 180,000 clones, with about 90% seen just once and 0.45% to 0.55% held by the top ten. The source was peripheral blood, collected on day 0 of AZD1222 vaccination. The origin of the receptors is an adult in good health.

This clone appeared once. The V and J genes are TRBV7-3 and TRBJ1-6; no definite D call. The CDR3 is made up of 15 amino acids. Trimming pared 0 bases from V and 6 bases from J, leaving 9 bases between. Germline loops: CDR1 SGHTA, CDR2 FQGTGA. The CDR3 nucleotides are TGTGCCAGCAGCTTAACTGTAGGGCTTAATTCACCCCTCCACTTT. Its protein is CASSLTVGLNSPLHF.

This clone was seen many times. The chain combines TRBV4-1 with TRBJ2-1; TRBD1 agrees at 8 bases. Germline-derived CDR1 and CDR2 are MGHRA and YSYEKL. The CDR3 totals 15 residues. Trimming took 0 bases from V and 3 from J; bases not matched to a gene: 1. CDR3 protein: CASSQDGQGYNEQFF. The CDR3 DNA sequence: TGCGCCAGCAGCCAAGATGGACAGGGCTACAATGAGCAGTTCTTC.

The V and J genes are TRBV7-8 and TRBJ2-1; 11 bases match TRBD2. Germline V gene sequence: CDR1 SGHVS, CDR2 FQNEAQ. Germline trimming cut 1 base from V and 4 bases from J; bases unmatched to any gene: 3. The CDR3 length is 16 residues. CDR3 loop: CASSLGPSGRYNEQFF. In DNA, the CDR3 is TGTGCCAGCAGCTTAGGACCTAGCGGGAGGTACAATGAGCAGTTCTTC.

This chain connects TRBV11-2 to TRBJ1-3; D is unresolved. Per germline, CDR1 SGHAT and CDR2 FQNNGV. The length of the CDR3 is 18 residues. Trimming stripped 3 bases from V and 0 bases from J, with 18 bases between. The CDR3 DNA follows: TGTGCCAGCAGCTTCGCTTTGGACGGCCCGAGCTCTGGAAACACCATATATTTT. It translates to CASSFALDGPSSGNTIYF.

Details on this clone: This same CDR3 is encoded by further DNA sequences in the sample. The chain employs TRBV5-1 and TRBJ1-1; 8 nucleotides align to TRBD1. V was clipped by 2 bases and J by 3 bases; unmatched bases: 0. The CDR3 is 13 amino acids. Germline assignment: CDR1 SGHRS and CDR2 YFSETQ. This CDR3 reads CASSLQGDTEAFF. CDR3 DNA: TGCGCCAGCAGCTTACAGGGGGACACTGAAGCTTTCTTT.

The chain couples TRBV5-8 to TRBJ1-2, with D perhaps matching TRBD1 (5 bases). Germline lookup yields CDR1 SGHTS and CDR2 YDEGEE. Between the trimmed V and J ends, which lost 0 bases and 6 bases, there was a span of 12 bases. This CDR3 has 14 residues. CDR3 nucleotides: TGTGCCAGCAGCTTGGCCGGGACGGAGGATGGCTACACCTTC. Protein product: CASSLAGTEDGYTF. The whole variable domain, filled in from reference TRBV5-8 and TRBJ1-2, reads EAGVTQSPTHLIKTRGQQATLRCSPISGHTSVYWYQQALGLGLQFLLWYDEGEERNRGNFPPRFSGRQFPNYSSELNVNALELEDSALYLCASSLAGTEDGYTFGSGTRLTVV.

This rearrangement joins TRBV12-5 to TRBJ2-7; D unclear. V gave up 6 bases and J gave up 1 base, with 10 bases separating them. The germline gives CDR1 LGHNT, CDR2 FRNRAP. The CDR3 totals 13 residues. CDR3 in DNA: TGTGCTAGTGGGGAGAGCTATTCCTACGAGCAGTACTTC. Amino acids: CASGESYSYEQYF.

The chain carries TRBV5-4 and TRBJ1-5; D unresolved. Trimming took 0 bases from V and 4 from J, leaving 5 bases between them. Germline CDR1 is SGHNT and CDR2 is YYREEE (reference sequence). The CDR3 has 13 residues. CDR3 in DNA: TGTGCCAGCAGCTTGGACGGAAATCAGCCCCAGCATTTT. Encoded protein: CASSLDGNQPQHF.

This clone was counted between two and nine times. The chain links TRBV28 to TRBJ2-5, with 11 positions matching TRBD2. Germline CDR1 reads MDHEN; CDR2 reads SYDVKM. The ends lost 2 bases at V and 5 bases at J; junction bases unmatched: 10. This CDR3 spans 17 amino acids. The CDR3 region has the DNA TGTGCCAGCAGTTTACGTACTAGCGGGAGAAGAAGGGAGACCCAGTACTTC. This translates into CASSLRTSGRRRETQYF.

This chain uses TRBV14 with TRBJ2-3, with TRBD2 identical over 9 bases. With V trimmed by 4 bases and J by 2 bases, 4 bases remained unmatched. CDR1 is SGHDN, CDR2 FVKESK, per germline. CDR3 length: 15 residues. Here the CDR3 reads CASSPTSGHTDTQYF. CDR3 nucleotide sequence: TGTGCCAGCAGCCCGACTAGCGGCCACACAGATACGCAGTATTTT.

V gene TRBV28 combines with J gene TRBJ1-2; D possibly corresponds to TRBD1 (5 bases). The germline gives CDR1 MDHEN, CDR2 SYDVKM. CDR3 length equals 15 residues. Trimming left V 3 bases short and J 2 bases short, with 13 bases between. CDR3 nucleotides: TGTGCCAGCAGTTTTCGACAGTACCTAAACTATGGCTACACCTTC. This encodes CASSFRQYLNYGYTF.

The chain joins TRBV19 to TRBJ1-6; possibly TRBD1 for D (6 bases). The CDR3 consists of 14 residues. V lost 7 bases to trimming and J lost 8 bases, with 15 bases between them. Germline loops: CDR1 LNHDA, CDR2 SQIVND (reference sequence). The CDR3 sequence is CASMARAGDSPLHF. The CDR3 DNA reads as TGTGCCAGTATGGCCCGGGCAGGGGATTCACCCCTCCACTTT.

V usage is TRBV4-1 and J usage is TRBJ1-5, with D possibly matching TRBD1 (5 bases). V shed 3 bases and J shed 2 bases, with 14 bases lying between them. The CDR3 loop spans 16 amino acids. Germline loops: CDR1 MGHRA, CDR2 YSYEKL. The CDR3 DNA reads TGCGCCAGCAGCCAGGGGGTCGGGGCAGGCAATCAGCCCCAGCATTTT. Its translation: CASSQGVGAGNQPQHF.

This rearrangement joins TRBV9 to TRBJ1-2, with D maybe TRBD1 (5 bases). There are 14 residues in the CDR3. The V and J ends lost 0 bases and 1 base respectively, with 7 bases between them. Germline CDR1 SGDLS, CDR2 YYNGEE. The CDR3, as DNA: TGTGCCAGCAGCGTAGCAGGGAGTAACTATGGCTACACCTTC. Translating gives CASSVAGSNYGYTF.

The rearrangement joins TRBV12-5 to TRBJ2-1, with no clear D. The length of the CDR3 is 11 residues. From germline, CDR1 is LGHNT and CDR2 FRNRAP. The V end was cut by 1 base, the J end by 9 bases, with 4 bases between. The CDR3 DNA follows: TGTGCTAGTGGTTTGGCTTTTGAGCAGTTCTTC. Protein sequence: CASGLAFEQFF.

The gene calls are TRBV30 and TRBJ1-2, with D tentatively TRBD1 (5 bases). The germline gives CDR1 GTSNPN, CDR2 SVGIG (reference sequence). The CDR3 runs 13 residues. The V end lost 8 bases, the J end lost 1 base, and 14 bases lay between the germline ends. CDR3 sequence reads: CALRQWGNYGYTF. The CDR3 DNA reads TGTGCCCTGAGACAGTGGGGTAACTATGGCTACACCTTC.

The chain couples TRBV24-1 to TRBJ2-5; D gene uncertain. V dropped 3 bases and J dropped 8 bases, with 9 bases sitting between them. This CDR3 has 12 residues. Germline CDR1 is KGHDR and CDR2 is SFDVKD. The CDR3 DNA is TGTGCCACCAGTGATCTTGGTGCCACCCAGTACTTC. Its translation: CATSDLGATQYF.

The chain recombines TRBV7-9 with TRBJ2-2; tentatively, D is TRBD2 (6 bases). CDR1 SEHNR and CDR2 FQNEAQ come from the germline V gene (reference sequence). The CDR3 covers 14 residues. Trimming shortened V by 0 bases and J by 7 bases, and 9 bases separated the two germline ends. The CDR3 loop is CASSLARGVGELFF. The CDR3 bases are TGTGCCAGCAGCTTAGCGCGGGGTGTCGGGGAGCTGTTTTTT.

V gene TRBV6-1 combines with J gene TRBJ1-6, with D perhaps TRBD1 (5 bases). Germline assignment: CDR1 MNHNS and CDR2 SASEGT. V was shortened by 3 bases and J by 4 bases, with 7 bases between the two germline ends. The CDR3 contains 14 residues. In nucleotides, the CDR3 is TGTGCCAGCAGTGAGGGACGGTATAATTCACCCCTCCACTTT. Translated, it gives CASSEGRYNSPLHF.

The chain has TRBV20-1 and TRBJ1-1; the D is unclear. The CDR3 runs to 12 residues. Germline CDR1 DFQATT, CDR2 SNEGSKA (reference sequence). V lost 3 bases, J lost 11 bases, and 16 bases lay in between. Here the CDR3 DNA reads TGCAGTGCTAGTTGGCAGGAGCGTGGGGCTTTCTTT. This translates into CSASWQERGAFF.

The J gene is TRBJ2-5, the V gene TRBV10-1; TRBD2 matches at 7 bases. Germline loops: CDR1 WNHNN, CDR2 SYGVQD (reference sequence). V shed 6 bases, J shed 4 bases, and the junction held 11 bases outside the gene matches. This CDR3 has 15 residues. The DNA of the CDR3 is TGCGCCAGCAGCCCATCCACAGCGGGAACAGAGACCCAGTACTTC. It yields the protein CASSPSTAGTETQYF.

This chain uses TRBV11-3 with TRBJ1-5; D is perhaps TRBD1 (6 bases). Per the germline V gene, CDR1 is SGHNT and CDR2 is YENEEA. Deletions cut 5 bases from V and 6 bases from J, with 14 bases between. The CDR3 contains 14 residues. Here the CDR3 reads CASSLPGGRQPQHF. DNA of the CDR3: TGTGCCAGCAGCCTACCGGGGGGCCGTCAGCCCCAGCATTTT.

The V and J genes are TRBV4-2 and TRBJ1-1, with no clear D. V lost 0 bases and J lost 8, with 7 bases in between. Germline lookup yields CDR1 LGHNA and CDR2 YNFKEQ. CDR3 size: 12 residues. The CDR3 region has the DNA TGTGCCAGCAGCCAAGATGGAGGGGAAGCTTTCTTT. Encoded protein: CASSQDGGEAFF.